A selection of T cell receptor beta chains follows, all from one sample in a study of regulatory T cells in long-lasting Graves disease. From the multiplex PCR reads, TCRdb called clonotypes with MiXCR, one entry per CDR3 protein. The sample holds 400,000 to 600,000 distinct CDR3 sequences, 20% to 25% seen once. Sequencing used peripheral blood mononuclear cells (PBMCs), obtained when the disease was refractory, from a patient treated with antithyroid drugs. All receptors come from a female donor with Graves disease. Both conserved end residues are trimmed from each CDR3.

TRBV28	TRBJ2-3	ASSPGSDTDTQY
TRBV12-3/TRBV12-4	TRBJ2-7	ASSLFAGLKQY
TRBV9	TRBJ1-1	ASSVVGAGDTEAF
TRBV11-2	TRBJ2-7	ASSLTGTAIYEQY
TRBV13	TRBJ1-1	ASSPAANTEAF
TRBV7-9	TRBJ1-1	ASSNRNPDENTEAF
TRBV6-1	TRBJ1-1	ASSETTNTEAF
TRBV11-2	TRBJ2-7	ASRIAGEYEQY
TRBV5-1	TRBJ2-5	ASSSHASGGATETQY
TRBV10-3	TRBJ1-1	AISERSTGMNTEAF
TRBV2	TRBJ1-2	ASRAGTGGGYT
TRBV20-1	TRBJ1-6	SASDSSYNSPLH
TRBV4-1	TRBJ1-2	AGSQGTGAGYT
TRBV24-1	TRBJ1-1	ATSDDREEAF
TRBV9	TRBJ1-1	ASSGFTGGEMNTEAF
TRBV11-1	TRBJ2-2	ASSLSAGRVRFTGELF
TRBV6-2/TRBV6-3	TRBJ2-4	ALAGTRKNIQY
TRBV28	TRBJ2-5	ASRDSKYQETQY
TRBV11-2	TRBJ2-2	ASSPLFQNTGELF
TRBV10-3	TRBJ2-7	AISDLAGNPGEQY
TRBV29-1	TRBJ2-7	SVEDRSSLDSSNYEQY
TRBV29-1	TRBJ1-1	SVGGQTMNTEAF
TRBV24-1	TRBJ1-2	ATSNEDRDAYGYT
TRBV28	TRBJ2-3	ASSFLGTREY
TRBV28	TRBJ1-3	ASSLDRNSGNTIY
TRBV15	TRBJ1-1	ATGAVLNTEAF
TRBV14	TRBJ1-2	ASSRTYWNVAGYT
TRBV6-2/TRBV6-3	TRBJ2-7	ASSYSLGTGVSNEQY
TRBV5-1	TRBJ2-5	ASWDRGTQY
TRBV28	TRBJ2-2	ASSSIRTGELF
TRBV20-1	TRBJ2-7	SARTLGLAGVYEQY
TRBV13	TRBJ2-7	ASSLEQGASYEQY
TRBV19	TRBJ2-5	ASSQNPGSWETQY
TRBV27	TRBJ1-2	ASSLKGNNYGYT
TRBV5-1	TRBJ2-2	ASSIGLAGGRTGELF
TRBV28	TRBJ2-7	ASSSAGTGTSEQY
TRBV11-2	TRBJ1-2	ASSLGPAPDYGYT
TRBV15	TRBJ1-4	ATSRPGTGPEKLF
TRBV19	TRBJ2-6	ASSTGTGVPSGANVLT
TRBV9	TRBJ1-2	ASSVSGDTYYGYT
TRBV28	TRBJ2-6	ASSLSQLTTSGANVLT
TRBV28	TRBJ2-5	ASRPPGQGSETQY
TRBV20-1	TRBJ2-7	SAGPVLLSYEQY
TRBV27	TRBJ2-7	ASSSPGQGLHEQY
TRBV12-3/TRBV12-4	TRBJ1-4	ASFLFGGSEKLF
TRBV28	TRBJ2-2	ASSFAPAHTGELF
TRBV28	TRBJ1-2	ASSSGATNYGYT
TRBV29-1	TRBJ2-1	SVTSGYNEQF
TRBV12-5	TRBJ1-6	ASGFGTGGSPLH
TRBV7-2	TRBJ2-5	ASSRGLGTQY
TRBV20-1	TRBJ1-1	SVAYTFTEAF